The source of this TCR beta chain is a study of identical twins. TCRdb re-called the 5' RACE reads through MiXCR, storing one row per CDR3 protein. The data contain some 320,000 distinct CDR3 sequences, around 12% of them singletons. This clonotype has a handful of counts. The CDR3 consists of 17 residues. V shed 6 bases, J shed 0 bases, and the junction held 6 bases outside the gene matches. The same sample was also used in a study of yellow fever vaccine responses in identical twins.

The rearrangement links TRBV12-3 or TRBV12-4 to TRBJ2-6; TRBD2 aligns across 9 bases. The sequence came from a young woman in good health. The sequenced sample was CD8+ T cells sorted from blood. CDR3 bases: TGTGCCAGCAGCTCCGGGACTAGCTCCTCTGGGGCCAACGTCCTGACTTTC. Residues: CASSSGTSSSGANVLTF.